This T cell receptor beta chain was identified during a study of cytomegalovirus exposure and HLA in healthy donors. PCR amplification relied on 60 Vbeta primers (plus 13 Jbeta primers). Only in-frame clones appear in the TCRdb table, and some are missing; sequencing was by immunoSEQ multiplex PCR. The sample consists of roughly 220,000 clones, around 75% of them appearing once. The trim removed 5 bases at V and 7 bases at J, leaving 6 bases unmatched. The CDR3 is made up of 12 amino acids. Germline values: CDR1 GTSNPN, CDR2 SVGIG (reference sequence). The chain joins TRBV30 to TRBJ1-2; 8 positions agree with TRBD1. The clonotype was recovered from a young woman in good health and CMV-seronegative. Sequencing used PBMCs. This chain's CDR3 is CAWGQGATGYTF. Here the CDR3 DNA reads TGTGCCTGGGGGCAGGGGGCGACTGGCTACACCTTC.